The 26 T cell receptor beta chains listed next were all sequenced from one sample in a study of blood T cell repertoires in COVID-19. Assay: immunoSEQ multiplex PCR; the TCRdb copy retains only in-frame clones and omits some. The repertoire consists of roughly 350,000 clones, with around nine tenths occurring once and the leading ten covering roughly 4%. The sample was peripheral blood. These receptors originate from a woman in her forties or fifties with active or convalescent COVID-19.

This sequence joins TRBV10-3 and TRBJ1-1; 7 nucleotides line up with TRBD1. Germline-derived CDR1 and CDR2 are ENHRY and SYGVKD. The ends lost 3 bases at V and 6 bases at J; junction bases unmatched: 7. This CDR3 has 14 residues. The CDR3 coding sequence is TGTGCCATCAGTGATTTAGGAGGGGGCCCTGAAGCTTTCTTT. Translation: CAISDLGGGPEAFF.

V usage is TRBV7-8 and J usage is TRBJ2-1; D is perhaps TRBD1 (5 bases). V lost 5 bases, J lost 5 bases, and 16 bases lay in between. The CDR3 runs to 15 residues. Germline values: CDR1 SGHVS, CDR2 FQNEAQ. For the CDR3, the DNA is TGTGCCAGCAGCCCGACAGAACTTACCGACAATGAGCAGTTCTTC. Protein sequence: CASSPTELTDNEQFF.

This sequence joins TRBV23-1 and TRBJ2-3; 10 nucleotides line up with TRBD2. TRBV23-1 is reported as an ORF; its role is uncertain. The CDR3 has 15 amino acids. Trimming removed 4 bases from V and 4 bases from J; junction bases left unmatched: 5. The DNA for the CDR3 is TGCGCCAGCAGTCCCAGCGGGGGGGCGGCAGATACGCAGTATTTT. Its translation: CASSPSGGAADTQYF.

This chain connects TRBV13 to TRBJ2-1; D may be TRBD2 (7 bases). In germline, CDR1 is PRHDT, CDR2 FYEKMQ (reference sequence). V lost 1 base to trimming and J lost 3 bases, with 16 bases between them. This CDR3 has 17 residues. The CDR3 nucleotides read TGTGCCAGCAGCTTAGAGACAGGCGGGGGATACTACAATGAGCAGTTCTTC. It codes for CASSLETGGGYYNEQFF.

Turning to this clone: The sample contains more than one DNA sequence encoding this CDR3. The chain couples TRBV7-8 to TRBJ1-3; tentative D call: TRBD1 (5 bases). This CDR3 has 14 amino acids. Germline CDR1 reads SGHVS; CDR2 reads FQNEAQ. V was cut by 5 bases and J by 3 bases, with 11 bases left in between. CDR3 amino acids: CASSLGTLGNTIYF. The CDR3 DNA follows: TGTGCCAGCAGCCTCGGGACTCTTGGAAACACCATATATTTT.

CDR3 loop: CASSLQQGAGYGYTF. The DNA for the CDR3 is TGTGCCAGCAGTTTACAACAGGGGGCGGGTTACGGCTACACCTTC. The V call is TRBV6-9, the J call TRBJ1-2, with 9 positions matching TRBD1. The V segment lost 4 bases and the J segment 8 bases; nucleotides outside the gene matches: 11. The germline CDR1 and CDR2 sequences are MNHGY and SVAAGI. This CDR3 spans 15 amino acids.

V is TRBV3-1 (or the pseudogene TRBV3-2) and J is TRBJ2-5, with D uncertain. CDR3 length equals 14 residues. The germline V gene has CDR1 LGHDT and CDR2 YNNKEL (reference sequence). Trimming cost V 0 bases and J 3 bases, with 8 bases left between them. This CDR3 is CASSQDPTEETQYF. CDR3 nucleotide sequence: TGTGCCAGCAGCCAAGATCCCACTGAAGAGACCCAGTACTTC.

This rearrangement joins TRBV6-6 to TRBJ2-7, with D possibly being TRBD1 (5 bases). Trimming removed 6 bases at V and 1 base at J, with 16 bases between. The CDR3 loop spans 15 amino acids. Germline loops: CDR1 MNHNY, CDR2 SVGAGI (reference sequence). Here the CDR3 reads CASRSSGLRSYEQYF. The CDR3 DNA reads as TGTGCCAGCAGATCATCAGGGCTCAGGTCCTACGAGCAGTACTTC.

The V and J genes are TRBV5-4 and TRBJ1-1, with D unresolved. The V end was cut by 4 bases, the J end by 4 bases, with 17 bases between. Germline CDR1 reads SGHNT; CDR2 reads YYREEE (reference sequence). The CDR3 covers 15 residues. The CDR3 protein is CASSVKARGGTEAFF. In DNA, the CDR3 is TGTGCCAGCAGCGTTAAGGCCCGGGGAGGCACTGAAGCTTTCTTT.

V and J are TRBV30 and TRBJ1-5; weak D call: TRBD1 (5 bases). The germline V and J ends were trimmed by 1 base and 4 bases, with 8 bases remaining between them. The CDR3 spans 13 residues. Germline lookup yields CDR1 GTSNPN and CDR2 SVGIG (reference sequence). CDR3 sequence reads: CAWSGRVNQPQHF. The CDR3, as DNA: TGTGCCTGGAGTGGCAGGGTAAATCAGCCCCAGCATTTT.

CDR3: CASSLVEGYNEQFF. Here the CDR3 DNA reads TGCGCCAGCAGCCTGGTAGAGGGATACAATGAGCAGTTCTTC. J is TRBJ2-1 and V is TRBV5-1; the D gene is possibly TRBD2 (5 bases). Trimming took off 4 bases at V and 4 bases at J, with 12 bases between the two ends. The CDR3 consists of 14 residues. Germline V gene sequence: CDR1 SGHRS, CDR2 YFSETQ.

The J gene is TRBJ2-1, the V gene TRBV10-3; D call uncertain. V lost 0 bases and J 3 bases, leaving 9 bases between the germline ends. CDR3 length: 15 amino acids. The germline CDR1 and CDR2 sequences are ENHRY and SYGVKD. The CDR3 sequence: CAISESPEYYNEQFF. DNA for the CDR3: TGTGCCATCAGTGAGTCCCCGGAGTACTACAATGAGCAGTTCTTC.

The chain joins TRBV19 to TRBJ1-1, with 8 positions matching TRBD1. Germline loops: CDR1 LNHDA, CDR2 SQIVND (reference sequence). V shed 6 bases, J shed 2 bases, and the junction held 8 bases outside the gene matches. This CDR3 has 15 residues. CDR3 in amino acids: CASRRTGPGNTEAFF. CDR3 DNA: TGTGCCAGTAGGCGGACAGGGCCCGGCAACACTGAAGCTTTCTTT.

This chain joins TRBV3-1 (or the pseudogene TRBV3-2) and TRBJ1-3; 9 nucleotides align to TRBD1. Germline trimming cut 2 bases from V and 1 base from J; bases unmatched to any gene: 3. Per germline, CDR1 LGHDT and CDR2 YNNKEL (reference sequence). The CDR3 has 16 amino acids. Here the CDR3 reads CASSQSDRGSGNTIYF. CDR3 DNA: TGTGCCAGCAGCCAATCTGACAGGGGGTCTGGAAACACCATATATTTT.

CDR3 nucleotides: TGTGCCAGCTCACCACCTCTAGCGGGGATCGTTACGCAGTATTTT. Protein sequence: CASSPPLAGIVTQYF. The chain uses TRBV18 and TRBJ2-3; 9 bases are shared with TRBD2. Germline-derived CDR1 and CDR2 are KGHSH and LQKENI. CDR3 length: 15 amino acids. J lost 8 bases, V lost 0 bases, and 6 bases had no gene match.

There are a few counts of this clone. The V gene is TRBV5-5, the J gene TRBJ1-4; tentatively, D is TRBD1 (5 bases). Trimming pared 0 bases from V and 8 bases from J, leaving 14 bases between. The CDR3 length is 15 residues. CDR1 is SGHKS, CDR2 YYEKEE, per germline (reference sequence). CDR3 sequence reads: CASSLAPGLFEKLFF. CDR3 DNA: TGTGCCAGCAGCTTGGCTCCAGGGCTATTCGAAAAACTGTTTTTT.

The gene calls are TRBV24-1 and TRBJ2-5, with a weak D call TRBD2 (5 bases). Germline V CDR1 and CDR2: KGHDR, SFDVKD. CDR3 size: 13 residues. V was pared by 3 bases and J by 5 bases, with 9 bases between. CDR3 amino acids: CATSDDWEETQYF. CDR3 DNA: TGTGCCACCAGTGATGACTGGGAGGAGACCCAGTACTTC.

The chain couples TRBV19 to TRBJ2-3; the D gene is possibly TRBD1 (5 bases). The CDR3 runs 15 residues. Germline V gives CDR1 LNHDA, CDR2 SQIVND (reference sequence). Trimming cost V 5 bases and J 4 bases, with 16 bases left between them. As DNA, the CDR3 is TGTGCCAGTAGTCTTAATACAGGACCGGCAGATACGCAGTATTTT. Protein sequence: CASSLNTGPADTQYF.

Of note for this clone: A junction boundary mismatches the germline segment, possibly from a read error. The chain uses TRBV6-1 and TRBJ2-3, with 7 nucleotides matching TRBD2. The CDR3 covers 17 residues. The germline V gene encodes CDR1 MNHNS and CDR2 SASEGT. CDR3 bases: TGTGCCAGCAGCGAAGAGAGGACCGCGGGGGGCACAGATACGCAGTATTTT. It codes for CASSEERTAGGTDTQYF.

The rearrangement uses TRBV6-6 and TRBJ1-6, with D hard to call. This CDR3 contains 16 residues. Germline V gene sequence: CDR1 MNHNY, CDR2 SVGAGI (reference sequence). Between the trimmed V and J ends, which lost 5 bases and 1 base, there was a span of 12 bases. The CDR3 DNA reads TGTGCCAGCAGTGGAGGGATTATGTCCTATAATTCACCCCTCCACTTT. Its translation is CASSGGIMSYNSPLHF.

This sequence joins TRBV27 and TRBJ1-6; TRBD1 agrees at 8 bases. There are 15 residues in the CDR3. Looked up from germline, CDR1 is MNHEY and CDR2 is SMNVEV (reference sequence). The junction had 7 bases not matched to a gene; V was cut back by 5 bases and J by 7 bases. CDR3 sequence: CASSRGTGVNSPLHF. In nucleotides, the CDR3 is TGTGCCAGCAGTCGCGGGACAGGAGTAAATTCACCCCTCCACTTT.

This chain links TRBV9 with TRBJ1-1; D remains ambiguous. CDR3 length: 9 residues. The ends were cut back, 9 bases at V and 6 bases at J, with 6 bases in the middle. Per the germline V gene, CDR1 is SGDLS and CDR2 is YYNGEE. The chain's CDR3 is CATPSEAFF. The CDR3 nucleotides are TGTGCCACCCCCTCTGAAGCTTTCTTT.

This chain connects TRBV5-4 to TRBJ1-6; D uncertain. Trimming shortened V by 0 bases and J by 3 bases, and 7 bases separated the two germline ends. Germline-derived CDR1 and CDR2 are SGHNT and YYREEE (reference sequence). This CDR3 is 15 amino acids long. The CDR3 nucleotides are TGTGCCAGCAGCTTGGAGGGAGGCTATAATTCACCCCTCCACTTT. Amino acid sequence: CASSLEGGYNSPLHF.

The chain couples TRBV4-2 to TRBJ2-7, with D uncertain. The V and J ends lost 1 base and 1 base respectively, with 11 bases between them. The V gene's germline CDR1 is LGHNA and CDR2 YNFKEQ. The CDR3 runs 15 residues. The CDR3 protein is CASSQGQTASYEQYF. CDR3 bases: TGTGCCAGCAGCCAAGGACAAACAGCTTCCTACGAGCAGTACTTC.

The chain recombines TRBV28 with TRBJ2-3, with 7 bases lining up with TRBD1. The CDR3 is 14 amino acids. CDR1 and CDR2 (germline): MDHEN, SYDVKM. With V trimmed by 6 bases and J by 1 base, 4 bases remained unmatched. CDR3 sequence: CASRQDRGTDTQYF. The CDR3 region has the DNA TGTGCCAGCAGGCAAGACAGGGGCACAGATACGCAGTATTTT.

The rearrangement joins TRBV7-9 to TRBJ2-2; 12 bases are a match to TRBD2. Germline V gives CDR1 SEHNR, CDR2 FQNEAQ (reference sequence). The CDR3 length is 17 residues. V gave up 5 bases and J gave up 6 bases; unmatched junction bases: 10. CDR3 amino acids: CASSIGTTSGSPGELFF. The CDR3 nucleotides are TGTGCCAGCAGCATCGGCACGACTAGCGGGAGTCCCGGGGAGCTGTTTTTT.